Below are 9 T cell receptor beta chains sequenced from a single sample in a study of T cell responses to AZD1222 COVID-19 vaccine. Produced via immunoSEQ multiplex PCR; TCRdb's table is partial and in-frame only. This sample carries approximately 170,000 clones, more than 85% of them seen once, and the ten largest clones take around 4.4%. The sequenced sample was peripheral blood, obtained on day 0 of AZD1222 vaccination. These receptors were obtained from an adult in good health.

The chain is built from TRBV7-3 and TRBJ2-1; 14 nucleotides agree with TRBD2. The CDR3 loop spans 21 amino acids. The V gene end was trimmed by 5 bases and the J gene end by 0 bases; junction bases not matched to a gene: 15. Germline assignment: CDR1 SGHTA and CDR2 FQGTGA. CDR3: CASSPRTSGRWGKSSYNEQFF. In DNA, the CDR3 is TGTGCCAGCAGCCCCAGGACTAGCGGGAGGTGGGGTAAAAGCTCCTACAATGAGCAGTTCTTC.

The V gene is TRBV7-2, the J gene TRBJ1-2, with D unclear. The CDR3 sequence is 12 residues long. The V end was cut by 5 bases, the J end by 5 bases, with 9 bases between. The germline gives CDR1 SGHTA, CDR2 FQGNSA. The CDR3 bases are TGTGCCAGCAGCCCAACGGTTTATGGCTACACCTTC. Translating it yields CASSPTVYGYTF.

CDR3 coding DNA: TGTGCCAGCAGCGACCGTGAACTCGAAACGGAAAAACTGTTTTTT. Protein: CASSDRELETEKLFF. The V call is TRBV6-4, the J call TRBJ1-4; D is unclear. CDR3 size: 15 residues. V shed 6 bases and J shed 8 bases, with 19 bases lying between them. CDR1 is MRHNA and CDR2 is SNTAGT in the germline V gene.

This clone was recorded once. This chain uses TRBV10-2 with TRBJ2-1; D is ambiguous. Germline V gene data show CDR1 as WSHSY and CDR2 as SAAADI. The CDR3 runs to 15 residues. With 9 bases removed from V and 0 bases from J, the gap between germline ends came to 15 bases. The DNA for the CDR3 is TGCGCCAGTCTGAGTGAACGGACCTCCTACAATGAGCAGTTCTTC. Translation gives CASLSERTSYNEQFF.

The rearrangement links TRBV29-1 to TRBJ2-7; 10 nucleotides agree with TRBD1. V lost 0 bases, J lost 3 bases, and 8 bases stayed unmatched. CDR3 size: 16 residues. CDR1 and CDR2 (germline): SQVTM, ANQGSEA. DNA for the CDR3: TGCAGCGTTGAAGATCGTGGGACAGGGGTGGACTACGAGCAGTACTTC. Its translation is CSVEDRGTGVDYEQYF.

This chain links TRBV2 with TRBJ1-1, with D possibly matching TRBD1 (5 bases). The CDR3 spans 16 residues. The V end was cut by 3 bases, the J end by 0 bases, with 14 bases between. In germline, CDR1 is SNHLY, CDR2 FYNNEI. The CDR3 here is CASSEYRFFMNTEAFF. In DNA, the CDR3 is TGTGCCAGCAGTGAGTACAGGTTCTTCATGAACACTGAAGCTTTCTTT.

This clone occurred once. The chain joins TRBV12-3 or TRBV12-4 to TRBJ1-2; D remains ambiguous. V was shortened by 3 bases and J by 6 bases, with 8 bases between the two germline ends. CDR3 size: 12 residues. The CDR3 nucleotides are TGTGCCAGCAGTTTGAGGTCCGATGGCTACACCTTC. Protein: CASSLRSDGYTF.

The genes are TRBV27 and TRBJ1-5; the match to TRBD1 covers 10 bases. Germline loops: CDR1 MNHEY, CDR2 SMNVEV (reference sequence). After removal of 6 bases from V and 2 bases from J, the junction contained 16 bases not matched to a gene. The CDR3 runs to 19 residues. CDR3 loop: CASSLSRDRGGVGNQPQHF. The CDR3 DNA reads as TGTGCCAGCAGCTTGAGCCGGGACAGGGGTGGGGTAGGCAATCAGCCCCAGCATTTT.

The CDR3 DNA sequence: TGTGCCAGCAGCCCGGGCTGGGGAACAGTCTACTACGAGCAGTACTTC. This codes for CASSPGWGTVYYEQYF. The rearrangement links TRBV7-2 to TRBJ2-7; D gene ambiguous. The CDR3 is 16 residues long. V was cut by 5 bases and J by 3 bases, with 20 bases left in between. Per germline, CDR1 SGHTA and CDR2 FQGNSA.